Listed here is a single T cell receptor (beta chain). The entry originates in a study of cytomegalovirus exposure and HLA in healthy donors. The PCR ran on 60 Vbeta and 13 Jbeta primers. Some clones are missing from TCRdb's copy, which holds only in-frame ones; the method was immunoSEQ multiplex PCR. The sample carries over 150,000 clones, nearly 80% recorded once. J gave up 6 bases and V 1 base, and 7 bases lay outside the gene matches. Germline V gene data show CDR1 as SEHNR and CDR2 as FQNEAQ (reference sequence). The CDR3 covers 15 residues. This clonotype was sampled from a man between 18 and 35 years old in good health and CMV-seropositive. The genes are TRBV7-9 and TRBJ1-2, with 8 bases fitting TRBD1. Source material: PBMCs. For the CDR3, the DNA is TGTGCCAGCAGCTTAGAGGGCAGGGGGCCCCATGGCTACACCTTC. It encodes CASSLEGRGPHGYTF.